This T cell receptor (beta chain) derives from a study of CD4+ T cells in melanoma. Points from the study as a whole: Neoantigen-specific CD4+ T cells in melanoma reportedly had diverse differentiation states. CD8+ T cell, macrophage and B cell function reportedly correlated with neoantigen-specific CD4+ T cells.

Repertoires were generated with immunoSEQ multiplex PCR, while TCRdb's copy carries only in-frame clones and drops some. This sample carries about 55,000 clones, roughly three quarters of them seen once, and the ten largest clones take around 5%. From germline, CDR1 is LNHDA and CDR2 SQIVND (reference sequence). The CDR3 has 14 residues. This clone has just one count. Its antigen is still unknown. A read error may produce the germline difference seen at one junction end. The sample holds other DNA sequences that translate to the same CDR3. This clonotype originated in a human donor with melanoma. Material: tumor tissue. The V and J genes are TRBV19 and TRBJ2-7; D possibly corresponds to TRBD2 (6 bases). CDR3 sequence reads: CASSGVVGSYEQYF. CDR3 bases: TGTGCCAGTAGTGGAGTAGTCGGGAGCTACGAGCAGTACTTT. Together with reference TRBV19 and TRBJ2-7, the CDR3 gives the full variable domain: DGGITQSPKYLFRKEGQNVTLSCEQNLNHDAMYWYRQDPGQGLRLIYYSQIVNDFQKGDIAEGYSVSREKKESFPLTVTSAQKNPTAFYLCASSGVVGSYEQYFGPGTRLTVT.